This TCR beta chain comes out of a study of CD4 T cells in relation to SARS-CoV-2 and coronaviruses. Study overall: TCR beta CDR3s were sequenced after roughly ten-day antigen culture of PBMCs. Study-wide results and caveats: No crossreactivity against non-spike viral proteins was tested here. About 64% of donors had memory CD4+ clonotypes crossrecognizing SARS-CoV-2 and common cold coronavirus spike.

Clones were sequenced by immunoSEQ multiplex PCR, and TCRdb holds only the in-frame ones, with some missing. The sample carries around 25,000 clones, roughly four fifths recorded once. Before the COVID-19 pandemic, during about 2010-2018, CD4+ T cells were taken from unexposed donors. CD4+ T cells were isolated from the cells after about ten days of culture. For this clone: Its specificity is unknown.

The CDR3 consists of 14 residues. Trimming stripped 3 bases from V and 5 bases from J, with 11 bases between. Germline V lookup: CDR1 MNHEY, CDR2 SVGEGT. The chain couples TRBV6-2 or TRBV6-3 to TRBJ2-1; no clear D. The sample consisted of CD4+ T cells from PBMCs, cultured in vitro. The clonotype was recovered from a human donor in good health. This chain's CDR3 is CASSYLTTDNEQFF. CDR3 coding DNA: TGTGCCAGCAGTTATCTTACTACCGACAATGAGCAGTTCTTC.